The 11 T cell receptor beta chains given below trace back to one sample, sequenced in a study of blood T cell repertoires in COVID-19. Generated by immunoSEQ multiplex PCR, the TCRdb table keeps only in-frame clones and is missing some. The data show approximately 76,000 clones, with approximately 87% seen just once and about 15% held by the top ten. Sequenced: peripheral blood. The receptors here all came from a man older than 75 in a cohort sampled during active COVID-19.

This chain links TRBV19 with TRBJ2-1, with D possibly being TRBD2 (7 bases). The CDR3 has 16 amino acids. From germline, CDR1 is LNHDA and CDR2 SQIVND (reference sequence). The V gene lost 0 bases and the J gene lost 8 bases, with 17 bases spanning the gap. CDR3 nucleotide sequence: TGTGCCAGTAGTATAGAGGGGGGGCCAGTAGGCCATGAGCAGTTCTTC. Its protein is CASSIEGGPVGHEQFF.

The chain recombines TRBV7-2 with TRBJ2-1, with 12 bases that match TRBD1. The ends lost 7 bases at V and 7 bases at J; junction bases unmatched: 8. The CDR3 spans 15 residues. Germline V lookup: CDR1 SGHTA, CDR2 FQGNSA. In DNA, the CDR3 is TGTGCCAGCAACCGGGACAGGGGGCTGTGGAATGAGCAGTTCTTC. This gives the protein CASNRDRGLWNEQFF.

The rearrangement links TRBV27 to TRBJ1-2; TRBD1 agrees at 7 bases. The V gene end was trimmed by 8 bases and the J gene end by 4 bases; junction bases not matched to a gene: 7. This CDR3 region has 13 residues. Germline V gene lookup returns CDR1 MNHEY and CDR2 SMNVEV (reference sequence). CDR3 DNA: TGTGCCAGCCGGGCAGGGGGAATCTATGGCTACACCTTC. Translating gives CASRAGGIYGYTF.

The V gene is TRBV6-1, the J gene TRBJ2-3, with 11 bases identical to TRBD2. Unmatched junction bases numbered 5, after V lost 4 bases and J lost 2 bases. The germline V gene encodes CDR1 MNHNS and CDR2 SASEGT. The CDR3 consists of 16 residues. The CDR3 protein is CASSAMTSGVTDTQYF. Here the CDR3 DNA reads TGTGCCAGCAGTGCTATGACTAGCGGGGTCACAGATACGCAGTATTTT.

This sequence joins TRBV6-6 and TRBJ1-4; D possibly corresponds to TRBD1 (6 bases). The CDR3 extends over 15 amino acids. The germline CDR1 and CDR2 sequences are MNHNY and SVGAGI (reference sequence). V was trimmed by 2 bases and J by 1 base, leaving 8 bases between them. CDR3 residues: CASSYPGVTNEKLFF. DNA for the CDR3: TGTGCCAGCAGTTACCCAGGGGTAACTAATGAAAAACTGTTTTTT.

This chain joins TRBV3-1 (or the pseudogene TRBV3-2) and TRBJ1-1; D unclear. The CDR3 extends over 16 amino acids. Trimming stripped 4 bases from V and 3 bases from J, with 18 bases between. Germline values: CDR1 LGHDT, CDR2 YNNKEL (reference sequence). DNA for the CDR3: TGTGCCAGCAGCCCCGACCCAACGGGAATAGACACTGAAGCTTTCTTT. It translates to CASSPDPTGIDTEAFF.

The V and J genes are TRBV5-4 and TRBJ2-5; 8 positions match TRBD1. This CDR3 is built from 15 residues. J was trimmed by 3 bases and V by 4 bases; bases with no gene match: 8. Germline V CDR1 and CDR2: SGHNT, YYREEE (reference sequence). CDR3 sequence: CASSPPGQVEETQYF. Here the CDR3 DNA reads TGTGCCAGCAGCCCTCCGGGACAGGTGGAAGAGACCCAGTACTTC. Full variable domain (rest looked up from reference TRBV5-4 and TRBJ2-5): ETGVTQSPTHLIKTRGQQVTLRCSSQSGHNTVSWYQQALGQGPQFIFQYYREEENGRGNFPPRFSGLQFPNYSSELNVNALELDDSALYLCASSPPGQVEETQYFGPGTRLLVL.

The chain couples TRBV5-1 to TRBJ1-4; the D gene is possibly TRBD1 (6 bases). Germline V gene lookup returns CDR1 SGHRS and CDR2 YFSETQ. The germline V and J ends were trimmed by 4 bases and 3 bases, with 7 bases remaining between them. This CDR3 region has 13 residues. The CDR3 region has the DNA TGCGCCAGCAGCCGACAGGCTAATGAAAAACTGTTTTTT. This encodes CASSRQANEKLFF.

This chain connects TRBV5-1 to TRBJ1-3, with D unresolved. Germline V CDR1 and CDR2: SGHRS, YFSETQ. V was pared by 0 bases and J by 4 bases, with 8 bases between. The CDR3 runs to 14 residues. CDR3 DNA: TGCGCCAGCAGCTTGGCTTTTCCCGGAAACACCATATATTTT. It specifies CASSLAFPGNTIYF.

The rearrangement uses TRBV6-2 or TRBV6-3 and TRBJ2-5; no reliable D call. Trimming took off 2 bases at V and 4 bases at J, with 11 bases between the two ends. The germline V gene has CDR1 MNHEY and CDR2 SVGEGT. The CDR3 contains 14 residues. CDR3: CASSYPQTGETQYF. The CDR3 DNA sequence: TGTGCCAGCAGTTACCCCCAAACCGGAGAGACCCAGTACTTC.

This clone occurred a few times. The V and J genes are TRBV5-1 and TRBJ1-1; no definite D call. CDR3 length: 15 amino acids. V was pared by 0 bases and J by 2 bases, with 11 bases between. Per the germline V gene, CDR1 is SGHRS and CDR2 is YFSETQ. The CDR3 DNA reads TGCGCCAGCAGCTTGGCGGAGTCAGATAACACTGAAGCTTTCTTT. This translates into CASSLAESDNTEAFF.